The present T cell receptor beta chain was sequenced within a study of T cell responses to AZD1222 COVID-19 vaccine. Overall study findings and caveats: The study identified only six AZD1222 recipients as seropositive at baseline. Vaccine-associated CD4 TCRs ranged over spike, dominating at 160-218 and 743-854. Clonal diversity was possibly underestimated; the donors were predominantly white British and more often female.

The repertoire was sequenced with immunoSEQ multiplex PCR; TCRdb's copy has only in-frame clones and lacks some. The profile shows roughly 160,000 clones, about 93% of them singletons. As regards this clone: The antigen remains undetermined.

The sequence came from an adult in good health. Material: peripheral blood, obtained on day 0 of AZD1222 vaccination.

In nucleotides, the CDR3 is TGTGCCAGCTCTTCCGGGAGGGCCGGCGAGCAGTACTTC. As protein: CASSSGRAGEQYF. The chain recombines TRBV3-1 (or the pseudogene TRBV3-2) with TRBJ2-7, with 8 bases matching TRBD2. The trim removed 8 bases at V and 6 bases at J, leaving 9 bases unmatched. This CDR3 comprises 13 residues. From germline, CDR1 is LGHDT and CDR2 YNNKEL (reference sequence).